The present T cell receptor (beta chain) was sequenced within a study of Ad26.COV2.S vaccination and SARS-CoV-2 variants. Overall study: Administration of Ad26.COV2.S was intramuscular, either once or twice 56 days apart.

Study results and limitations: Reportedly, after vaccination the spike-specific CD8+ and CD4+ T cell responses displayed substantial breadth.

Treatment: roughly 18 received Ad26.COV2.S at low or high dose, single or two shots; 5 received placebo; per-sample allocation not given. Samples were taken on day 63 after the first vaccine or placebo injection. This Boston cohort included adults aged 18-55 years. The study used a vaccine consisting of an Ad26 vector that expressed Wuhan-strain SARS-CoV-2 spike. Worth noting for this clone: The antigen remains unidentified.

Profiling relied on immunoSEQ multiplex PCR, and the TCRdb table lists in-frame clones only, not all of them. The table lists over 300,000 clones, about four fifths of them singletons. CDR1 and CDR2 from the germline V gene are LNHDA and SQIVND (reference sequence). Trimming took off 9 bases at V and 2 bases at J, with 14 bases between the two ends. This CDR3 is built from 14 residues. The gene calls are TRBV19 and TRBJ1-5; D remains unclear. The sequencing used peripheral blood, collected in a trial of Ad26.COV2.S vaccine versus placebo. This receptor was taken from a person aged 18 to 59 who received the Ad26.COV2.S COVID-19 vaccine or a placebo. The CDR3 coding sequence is TGTGCCAGCAGGCATGGAGGAGGCAATCAGCCCCAGCATTTT. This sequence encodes CASRHGGGNQPQHF.